These 18 T cell receptor beta chains originate from one sample sequenced in a study of T cells after yellow fever vaccination. TCRdb independently ran MiXCR on the 5' RACE reads; one entry per CDR3 protein. The repertoire holds a few hundred thousand distinct CDR3 sequences, with 11% as singletons. Sequences were derived from PBMCs, sampled on the day of the first yellow fever vaccination. Receptor source: a young man who received the YFV17D yellow fever vaccine.

This clonotype was observed many times. This rearrangement joins TRBV20-1 to TRBJ2-1; 12 bases align to TRBD1. Germline assignment: CDR1 DFQATT and CDR2 SNEGSKA (reference sequence). With V trimmed by 8 bases and J by 6 bases, 5 bases remained unmatched. The CDR3 has 13 amino acids. The CDR3 protein is CSFGTGGRNEQFF. The CDR3 DNA follows: TGCAGTTTCGGGACAGGGGGCCGCAATGAGCAGTTCTTC.

The J gene is TRBJ2-1, the V gene TRBV11-2, with 11 nucleotides matching TRBD2. With 0 bases clipped from V and 5 bases from J, the junction kept 12 bases outside the gene matches. Germline V gene data show CDR1 as SGHAT and CDR2 as FQNNGV. The CDR3 extends over 19 amino acids. As DNA, the CDR3 is TGTGCCAGCAGCTTAGAAAGTCGGCTAGCGGGGGGTTTCCACAATGAGCAGTTCTTC. It codes for CASSLESRLAGGFHNEQFF.

This clonotype has more than one count but fewer than ten. The V gene is TRBV14, the J gene TRBJ2-1, with 11 bases fitting TRBD2. Germline V gene data show CDR1 as SGHDN and CDR2 as FVKESK. After removal of 7 bases from V and 6 bases from J, the junction contained 8 bases not matched to a gene. There are 15 residues in the CDR3. CDR3 loop: CASNQLAGGANEQFF. As DNA, the CDR3 is TGTGCCAGCAACCAGCTAGCGGGGGGAGCCAATGAGCAGTTCTTC.

This clonotype has more than one count but fewer than ten. V and J are TRBV12-3 or TRBV12-4 and TRBJ1-2; no clear D. The V end was cut by 6 bases, the J end by 0 bases, with 11 bases between. The CDR3 is made up of 14 amino acids. Written as DNA, the CDR3 is TGTGCCAGCAGCGTAGTGAGAGCTAACTATGGCTACACCTTC. Translated, it gives CASSVVRANYGYTF.

V usage is TRBV27 and J usage is TRBJ2-2, with D hard to call. This CDR3 spans 15 amino acids. CDR1 MNHEY and CDR2 SMNVEV come from the germline V gene (reference sequence). The ends were cut back, 3 bases at V and 1 base at J, with 9 bases in the middle. CDR3 in amino acids: CASSLGFLNTGELFF. DNA of the CDR3: TGTGCCAGCAGTTTGGGGTTTTTGAACACCGGGGAGCTGTTTTTT.

This clonotype was counted between two and nine times. The chain links TRBV12-3 or TRBV12-4 to TRBJ2-7, with D possibly called TRBD1 or TRBD2 (5 bases each). CDR3 length: 14 residues. The ends were cut back, 6 bases at V and 2 bases at J, with 14 bases in the middle. CDR3 sequence: CASSLGDAAYEQYF. CDR3 nucleotides: TGTGCCAGCAGCCTTGGGGACGCAGCCTACGAGCAGTACTTC.

The chain links TRBV7-9 to TRBJ2-3, with 7 bases identical to TRBD2. The V gene end was trimmed by 4 bases and the J gene end by 0 bases; junction bases not matched to a gene: 7. Germline lookup yields CDR1 SEHNR and CDR2 FQNEAQ (reference sequence). The CDR3 is 16 residues long. The CDR3, as DNA: TGTGCCAGCAGCTACAGAGCGGGGACTAGCACAGATACGCAGTATTTT. This translates into CASSYRAGTSTDTQYF.

This clonotype showed up just a few times. The rearrangement links TRBV27 to TRBJ2-7, with D uncertain. The V end lost 6 bases, the J end lost 3 bases, and 9 bases lay between the germline ends. The CDR3 sequence is 12 residues long. From germline, CDR1 is MNHEY and CDR2 SMNVEV (reference sequence). CDR3 DNA sequence: TGTGCCAGCAGGCAAGACAACTACGAGCAGTACGTC. Translating gives CASRQDNYEQYV.

In DNA, the CDR3 is TGTGCCAGCGGAATCGCATTCGAAGCTTTCTTT. It yields the protein CASGIAFEAFF. This chain joins TRBV7-9 and TRBJ1-1, with D unresolved. The CDR3 spans 11 residues. Germline CDR1 is SEHNR and CDR2 is FQNEAQ (reference sequence). V was trimmed by 8 bases and J by 8 bases, leaving 12 bases between them.

In this sample, this clonotype turned up a few times. The chain is built from TRBV11-2 and TRBJ1-2; D not certain. V lost 5 bases and J lost 1, with 11 bases in between. This CDR3 contains 14 residues. CDR1 and CDR2 from the germline V gene are SGHAT and FQNNGV. The CDR3 loop is CASSIGPFNYGYTF. The CDR3 coding sequence is TGTGCCAGCAGCATCGGGCCCTTTAACTATGGCTACACCTTC. The full variable domain, completed using reference TRBV11-2 and TRBJ1-2, is EAGVAQSPRYKIIEKRQSVAFWCNPISGHATLYWYQQILGQGPKLLIQFQNNGVVDDSQLPKDRFSAERLKGVDSTLKIQPAKLEDSAVYLCASSIGPFNYGYTFGSGTRLTVV.

This clonotype was picked up many times. The rearrangement uses TRBV4-3 and TRBJ1-4; TRBD1 matches at 7 bases. V dropped 1 base and J dropped 14; count of bases not matched to a gene: 4. Germline V gene sequence: CDR1 LGHNA, CDR2 YSLEER. The CDR3 runs 12 residues. CDR3 coding DNA: TGCGCCAGCAGCCAAGCTACAGGGGTTCTGTTTTTT. Translating it yields CASSQATGVLFF.

The V and J genes are TRBV24-1 and TRBJ2-3; TRBD1 aligns across 8 bases. Germline CDR1 and CDR2: KGHDR and SFDVKD. J lost 1 base, V lost 7 bases, and 12 bases had no gene match. This CDR3 has 17 amino acids. CDR3 residues: CATSLGAGGARTDTQYF. DNA for the CDR3: TGTGCCACCAGCCTAGGGGCAGGGGGCGCCCGCACAGATACGCAGTATTTT.

This clonotype was detected ten times or more. The chain joins TRBV9 to TRBJ2-3, with D maybe TRBD1 (5 bases). Trimming took 0 bases from V and 3 from J, leaving 8 bases between them. CDR1 is SGDLS and CDR2 is YYNGEE in the germline V gene. This CDR3 has 14 amino acids. Written as DNA, the CDR3 is TGTGCCAGCAGCGTAGAAAGGGGTACAGATACGCAGTATTTT. Amino acid sequence: CASSVERGTDTQYF. The full variable domain, completed using reference TRBV9 and TRBJ2-3, is DSGVTQTPKHLITATGQRVTLRCSPRSGDLSVYWYQQSLDQGLQFLIQYYNGEERAKGNILERFSAQQFPDLHSELNLSSLELGDSALYFCASSVERGTDTQYFGPGTRLTVL.

A few counts support this clonotype. The chain uses TRBV25-1 and TRBJ2-5; D is ambiguous. Deletions cut 0 bases from V and 1 base from J, with 18 bases between. Germline CDR1 is MGHDK and CDR2 is SYGVNS. The CDR3 has 18 residues. CDR3: CASSEYIAPTVSQETQYF. The CDR3 DNA reads TGTGCCAGCAGTGAATATATAGCCCCTACAGTGTCCCAAGAGACCCAGTACTTC.

The chain is built from TRBV7-2 and TRBJ2-5, with TRBD2 as a possible D gene (7 bases). V lost 5 bases and J lost 6, with 16 bases in between. From germline, CDR1 is SGHTA and CDR2 FQGNSA. There are 14 residues in the CDR3. The CDR3 nucleotides read TGTGCCAGCAGCCCTAGTCGGGGGGCGCAGACCCAGTACTTC. This sequence encodes CASSPSRGAQTQYF.

This clonotype has just a few counts. The V and J genes are TRBV6-5 and TRBJ2-7; 12 bases are a match to TRBD1. This CDR3 is built from 11 residues. Germline V gives CDR1 MNHEY, CDR2 SVGAGI. V was clipped by 10 bases and J by 6 bases; unmatched bases: 1. DNA for the CDR3: TGTGCCACGGGACAGGGGGCCGAGCAGTACTTC. This gives the protein CATGQGAEQYF.

This clonotype occurred a few times. J is TRBJ2-7 and V is TRBV12-3 or TRBV12-4; D might be TRBD1 (5 bases). The CDR3 consists of 13 residues. With 5 bases removed from V and 3 bases from J, the gap between germline ends came to 11 bases. CDR3 DNA sequence: TGTGCCAGCAGTCTGACAGATCGCTACGAGCAGTACGTC. It encodes CASSLTDRYEQYV.

The table lists this clonotype with a few counts. V and J are TRBV12-3 or TRBV12-4 and TRBJ1-5; no clear D. This CDR3 region has 16 residues. Trimming cost V 2 bases and J 2 bases, with 13 bases left between them. DNA of the CDR3: TGTGCCAGCAGTTTATATGGGTTCGCGGGCAATCAGCCCCAGCATTTT. It translates to CASSLYGFAGNQPQHF.